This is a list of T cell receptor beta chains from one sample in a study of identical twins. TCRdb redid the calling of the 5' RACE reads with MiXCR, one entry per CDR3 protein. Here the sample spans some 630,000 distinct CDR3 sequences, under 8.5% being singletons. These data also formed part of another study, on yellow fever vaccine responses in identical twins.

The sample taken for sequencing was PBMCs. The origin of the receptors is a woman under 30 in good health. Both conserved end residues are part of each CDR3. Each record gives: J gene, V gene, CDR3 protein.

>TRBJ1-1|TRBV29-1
CSVARQPNTEAFF
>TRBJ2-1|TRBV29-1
CSCWDRGRNEQFF
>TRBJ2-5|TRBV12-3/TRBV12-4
CASSWAETQYF
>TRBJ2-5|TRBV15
CATSRDNTEETQYF
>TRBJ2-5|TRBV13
CASSRSARRETQYF
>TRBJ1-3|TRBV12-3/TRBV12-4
CASSRDISGNTIYF
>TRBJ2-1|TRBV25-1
CASTPGTGGNNEQFF
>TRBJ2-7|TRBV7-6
CASSLIAGGANEQYF
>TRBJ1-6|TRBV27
CASSFRQVGTGNSPLHF
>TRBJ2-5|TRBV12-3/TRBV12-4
CASRRRRETQYF
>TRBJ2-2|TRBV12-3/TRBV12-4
CTISRPSPPSQSNTGELFF
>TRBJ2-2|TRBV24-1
CATNGRVDTGELFF
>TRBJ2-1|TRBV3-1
CASSPRLAGGIYNEQFF
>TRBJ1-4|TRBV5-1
CASSLGGQDTNEKLFF
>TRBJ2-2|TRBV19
CASSIAIGELFF
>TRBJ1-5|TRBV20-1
CSARDRMADQPQHF
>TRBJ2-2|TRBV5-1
CASSFRDNTGELFF
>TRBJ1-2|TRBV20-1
CSAMNGGYTF
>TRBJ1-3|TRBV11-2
CASSLEGQNILPPMENTIYF
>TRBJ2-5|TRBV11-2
CASSLDPVGAETQYF
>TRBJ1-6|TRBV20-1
CSARDWEEMRSPLHF
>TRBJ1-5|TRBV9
CASSVTGKGQPQHF
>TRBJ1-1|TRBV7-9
CASSPPQAEAFF
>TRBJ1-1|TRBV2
CASSPKPPGHDLNTEAFF
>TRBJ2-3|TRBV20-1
CSAGTSGVADTQYF
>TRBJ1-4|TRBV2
CASRGTGHNEKLFF
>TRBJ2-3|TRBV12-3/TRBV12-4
CASSASGGRTDTQYF
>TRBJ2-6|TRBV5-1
CASSFGSAYSGANVLTF
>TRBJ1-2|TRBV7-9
CASSLADSYILNYGYTF
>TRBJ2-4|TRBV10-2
CASSEVDRAGKNIQYF
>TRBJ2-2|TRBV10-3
CAIRTGGLTGELFF